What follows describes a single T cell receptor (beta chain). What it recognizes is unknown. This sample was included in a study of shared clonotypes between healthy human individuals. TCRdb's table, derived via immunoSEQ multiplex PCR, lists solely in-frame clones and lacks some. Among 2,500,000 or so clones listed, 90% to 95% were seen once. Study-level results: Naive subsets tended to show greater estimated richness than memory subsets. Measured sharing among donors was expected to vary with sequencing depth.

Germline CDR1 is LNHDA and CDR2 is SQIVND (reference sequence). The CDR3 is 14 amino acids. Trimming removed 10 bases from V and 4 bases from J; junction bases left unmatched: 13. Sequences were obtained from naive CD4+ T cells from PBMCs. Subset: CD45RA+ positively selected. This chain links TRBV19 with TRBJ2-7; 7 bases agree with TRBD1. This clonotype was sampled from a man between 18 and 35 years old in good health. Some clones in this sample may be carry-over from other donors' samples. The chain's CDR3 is CATTPPDRYYEQYF. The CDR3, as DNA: TGTGCCACCACCCCCCCGGACAGGTATTACGAGCAGTACTTC.